This paragraph reports one TCR beta chain. The antigen remains unidentified. Reverse transcription of about 0.5 to 1 ug RNA was carried out with random hexamers. Using its own MiXCR run on the immunoSEQ multiplex PCR reads, TCRdb lists one record per CDR3 protein. Of around 110,000 distinct CDR3 sequences detected, about 93% appear once; the ten largest clones hold 0.28%. The data are from a study of CD8 T cells in Susac syndrome. Background on the study: Each patient with Susac syndrome, at the time of blood draw, was therapy-naive, on corticosteroids, or on intravenous immunoglobulin alone.

General study points: TCR sequencing and HLA analysis covered a relatively small number of individuals. Several Susac-specific public clones appeared in CD8+ TEMRA repertoires, and around 16 in total CD8+ repertoires.

Sequencing was carried out using CD8+ T cells from PBMCs. This clonotype was sampled from a human donor with Susac syndrome.

The CDR3 reads CASSPTPALMGVEEQYF. The CDR3 DNA is TGTGCCAGCAGCCCAACCCCAGCCTTGATGGGGGTCGAGGAGCAGTACTTC. This chain links TRBV13 with TRBJ2-7; D assignment may be TRBD1 or TRBD2 (5 bases each). Trimming pared 5 bases from V and 7 bases from J, leaving 27 bases between. Looked up from germline, CDR1 is PRHDT and CDR2 is FYEKMQ (reference sequence). The CDR3 extends over 17 amino acids.